This T cell receptor (beta chain) came from a study of cytomegalovirus exposure and HLA in healthy donors. Overall study results and limits: The investigators catalogued 150 to 200 TCR beta chains as cytomegalovirus-associated.

Data came from immunoSEQ multiplex PCR; TCRdb stores just in-frame clones and leaves some out. Among about 260,000 clones listed, around 91% were seen once. Worth noting for this clone: What it binds is unknown.

The CDR3 runs to 17 residues. Germline loops: CDR1 MGHRA, CDR2 YSYEKL. Trimming left V 1 base short and J 7 bases short, with 20 bases between. V is TRBV4-1 and J is TRBJ2-1; a possible D gene is TRBD1 (7 bases). The specimen was PBMCs. The receptor was derived from a woman in her twenties or thirties in good health and CMV-seronegative. The CDR3 DNA is TGCGCCAGCAGCCAAGTAGCCCTTGGAGGGGGCTTAAATGAGCAGTTCTTC. Translating it yields CASSQVALGGGLNEQFF.